This is a list of T cell receptor beta chains from one sample in a study of blood T cell repertoires in COVID-19. Method: immunoSEQ multiplex PCR; TCRdb's copy keeps in-frame clones and lacks some. The table lists roughly 7,400 clones, 80% to 90% of them singletons. Sequences were obtained from peripheral blood. Receptors originate from a man between 65 and 85 years old with active COVID-19. CDR3s leave out the opening cysteine and the closing phenylalanine or tryptophan.

TRBV5-6,ASSLSSGIHEQY
TRBV4-1,ASSQDIGNTEAF
TRBV7-9,ASSTIDSATNEKLF
TRBV27,ASSFRGLAGGPNEQF
TRBV19,ASSMGQGAGETQY
TRBV6-5,ASHEGPNEQF
TRBV7-2,ASSLTRGGRGYT
TRBV9,ASSAGSTNEKLF
TRBV3-1/TRBV3-2,ASSLDGGSTF
TRBV6-2/TRBV6-3,ASSSGLTIYNEQF
TRBV4-1,ASSQDLERGPFTDTQY
TRBV5-5,ASSWVAGTYYGYT
TRBV4-3,ASSHSIGSDLEAF